This T cell receptor beta chain is drawn from a study of Graves' ophthalmopathy and Graves' hyperthyroidism. Study-wide background: Before any treatment was given, at initial diagnosis, peripheral blood was collected. Overall study findings and caveats: A model built from 13 signatures distinguished ophthalmopathy from stable hyperthyroidism with roughly 90% sensitivity and about 80% specificity.

The authors defined stable hyperthyroidism as no ophthalmopathy within 18 months of follow-up. Diagnoses were established from clinical symptoms, serum thyroxine, TRAb, thyroid ultrasound and orbital computed tomography. J lost 4 bases, V lost 6 bases, and 4 bases had no gene match. The CDR3 runs to 15 residues. Looked up from germline, CDR1 is LNHDA and CDR2 is SQIVND (reference sequence). Details on this clonotype: Its antigen remains unidentified.

Amplified TCR beta CDR3 regions were obtained using RNA transcripts as template. Following a first-round RT-PCR that used HTBI primers, a second-round multiplex PCR was carried out. TCRdb called the multiplex PCR reads again in MiXCR, with one record for every CDR3 protein. The table shows 20,000 to 25,000 distinct CDR3 sequences, with around 50% occurring only once. Source material: peripheral blood. The chain uses TRBV19 and TRBJ2-5, with TRBD2 identical over 14 bases. This receptor was identified in an adult woman with stable Graves' hyperthyroidism. CDR3 region: CASRPTSGRGETQYF. The CDR3 DNA is TGTGCCAGTAGGCCGACTAGCGGGAGGGGAGAGACCCAGTACTTC.